This T cell receptor (beta chain) is from a study of OX40 agonist ivuxolimab in advanced cancers. Clones were sequenced by immunoSEQ multiplex PCR, and TCRdb holds only the in-frame ones, with some missing. The sample lists 65,000 to 70,000 clones, 82% seen once, with 0.4% to 0.45% in the top ten. Germline V gene data show CDR1 as SEHNR and CDR2 as FQNEAQ (reference sequence). The CDR3 has 14 residues. The J segment lost 5 bases and the V segment lost 5 bases, leaving 8 bases of the junction unmatched. A word on this clone: Its target is unknown.

Broader study findings: There was clonal expansion of CD4+ and CD8+ blood T cells by week 6 at 0.1 to 3.0 mg/kg.

The material sequenced was CD4+ or CD8+ T cells sorted from blood, taken in a trial of the OX40 agonist ivuxolimab. The source is an adult with an advanced solid tumor such as melanoma, head and neck, liver or kidney cancer. The chain employs TRBV7-9 and TRBJ2-5; 7 nucleotides line up with TRBD1. CDR3: CASSTYRGMETQYF. The CDR3 DNA sequence: TGTGCCAGCAGCACCTACAGGGGCATGGAGACCCAGTACTTC.